This T cell receptor beta chain was recorded in a study of OX40 agonist ivuxolimab in advanced cancers. Study results and limitations: Partly responding patients at 0.1-3.0 mg/kg showed some of the smallest clonal expansion. Expanded clones were, on average, more numerous among CD8+ T cells than CD4+.

On this clone: The target antigen is unknown.

TCRdb's table, derived via immunoSEQ multiplex PCR, lists solely in-frame clones and lacks some. This table holds some 86,000 clones, roughly 94% found once. The CDR3 totals 14 residues. The germline V gene encodes CDR1 SGHNT and CDR2 YENEEA. V was cut by 5 bases and J by 8 bases, with 18 bases left in between. The chain links TRBV11-3 to TRBJ1-1, with no clear D. Sample: CD4+ or CD8+ T cells sorted from blood, taken in a trial of the OX40 agonist ivuxolimab. This receptor was obtained from an adult with an advanced solid tumor such as melanoma, head and neck, liver or kidney cancer. The CDR3 loop is CASSLGRDGEEAFF. CDR3 DNA sequence: TGTGCCAGCAGCCTGGGTCGTGATGGGGAGGAAGCTTTCTTT.